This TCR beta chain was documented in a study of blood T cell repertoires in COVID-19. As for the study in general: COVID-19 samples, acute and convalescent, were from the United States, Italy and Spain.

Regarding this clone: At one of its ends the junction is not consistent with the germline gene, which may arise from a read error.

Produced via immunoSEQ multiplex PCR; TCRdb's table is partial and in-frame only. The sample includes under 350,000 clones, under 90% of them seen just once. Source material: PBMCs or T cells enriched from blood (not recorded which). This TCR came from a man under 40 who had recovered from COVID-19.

CDR3 nucleotides: TGTGCTAGCAGCCAATATGGGACAGGGGCCTACGAGCAGTACTTC. Encoded protein: CASSQYGTGAYEQYF. This chain uses TRBV7-7 with TRBJ2-7; 10 bases align to TRBD1. The germline gives CDR1 SSHAT, CDR2 FNYEAQ (reference sequence). The CDR3 is 15 residues long.